Presented here are 12 T cell receptor beta chains from one specimen sequenced in a study of early T cells in non-severe SARS-CoV-2 infection. TCRdb used MiXCR to reprocess the 5' RACE reads, holding one entry per CDR3 protein. The sample shows 25,000 to 30,000 distinct CDR3 sequences, around 4.5% of them seen only once. Sequencing was done on a sample of whole blood. These receptors came from an adult who was a healthcare worker with PCR-confirmed SARS-CoV-2 infection or an uninfected control (not recorded which).

In this sample, this clonotype turned up many times. The V gene is TRBV7-7, the J gene TRBJ2-7, with TRBD1 matching 8 bases. This CDR3 spans 15 amino acids. CDR1 SSHAT and CDR2 FNYEAQ come from the germline V gene (reference sequence). Written as DNA, the CDR3 is TGTGCTAGCAGCTTACCGACAGGGGACAACTACGAGCAGTACGTC. It is translated as CASSLPTGDNYEQYV.

In this sample, this clonotype turned up a few times. This rearrangement joins TRBV19 to TRBJ2-1; no firm D call. Germline CDR1 reads LNHDA; CDR2 reads SQIVND (reference sequence). The CDR3 runs 16 residues. The V gene lost 2 bases and the J gene lost 1 base, with 12 bases spanning the gap. The CDR3 loop is CASSIIPSTSYNEQFF. Here the CDR3 DNA reads TGTGCCAGTAGTATAATCCCCAGCACGTCCTACAATGAGCAGTTCTTC.

The table lists this clonotype with many counts. The chain links TRBV19 to TRBJ2-7, with TRBD2 matching over 15 bases. The CDR3 is 15 amino acids. CDR1 is LNHDA, CDR2 SQIVND, per germline (reference sequence). The trim removed 5 bases at V and 5 bases at J, leaving 4 bases unmatched. CDR3 protein: CASSWTSGRADEQYF. For the CDR3, the DNA is TGTGCCAGTAGTTGGACTAGCGGGAGGGCCGACGAGCAGTACTTC.

This clonotype occurred a few times. This chain uses TRBV13 with TRBJ2-5; D not resolved. The CDR3 has 16 amino acids. V lost 0 bases and J 5 bases, leaving 16 bases between the germline ends. Germline V gene lookup returns CDR1 PRHDT and CDR2 FYEKMQ (reference sequence). The CDR3 sequence is CASSLGDRALDETQYF. CDR3 coding DNA: TGTGCCAGCAGCTTAGGCGACCGGGCCCTCGACGAGACCCAGTACTTC.

This clonotype was seen only a few times. J is TRBJ2-7 and V is TRBV3-1; D gene unclear. Germline CDR1 LGHDT, CDR2 YNNKEL (reference sequence). The CDR3 has 15 residues. Trimming took off 1 base at V and 2 bases at J, with 12 bases between the two ends. The CDR3 spells CASSQGATGAYEQYF. CDR3 bases: TGTGCCAGCAGCCAAGGGGCCACTGGGGCCTACGAGCAGTACTTC.

This clonotype was recorded many times. The junction departs from the called germline gene at one end, perhaps through a read error. J is TRBJ2-2 and V is TRBV7-7; tentative D call: TRBD2 (5 bases). CDR1 SSHAT and CDR2 FNYEAQ come from the germline V gene (reference sequence). This CDR3 is 15 amino acids long. CDR3 residues: CASSLDATITGELFF. The CDR3, as DNA: TGTGCTAGCAGCTTAGACGCGACTATCACCGGGGAGCTGTTTTTT.

The V and J genes are TRBV20-1 and TRBJ1-5; 8 bases fit TRBD1. CDR3 length equals 13 residues. The germline CDR1 and CDR2 sequences are DFQATT and SNEGSKA (reference sequence). The J segment lost 6 bases and the V segment lost 5 bases, leaving 6 bases of the junction unmatched. CDR3 coding DNA: TGCAGTGCTGCCAGGGGGCAAGCTCAGCCCCAGCATTTT. It encodes CSAARGQAQPQHF.

By proportion, this clonotype is large (0.1 to 1%). The chain links TRBV20-1 to TRBJ2-5; TRBD1 matches at 9 bases. Unmatched junction bases numbered 7, after V lost 6 bases and J lost 5 bases. This CDR3 is 13 amino acids long. CDR1 DFQATT and CDR2 SNEGSKA come from the germline V gene (reference sequence). The chain's CDR3 is CSALQGAPETQYF. CDR3 sequence (DNA): TGCAGTGCCTTACAGGGGGCGCCTGAGACCCAGTACTTC.

Ten or more counts support this clonotype. V usage is TRBV6-1 and J usage is TRBJ2-3, with 7 bases fitting TRBD2. The V and J ends lost 6 bases and 0 bases, in that order; junction bases with no gene match: 9. The germline V gene has CDR1 MNHNS and CDR2 SASEGT. This CDR3 is 16 amino acids long. In DNA, the CDR3 is TGTGCCAGCAGCGTTCTCCTAGCGGATAGCACAGATACGCAGTATTTT. This encodes CASSVLLADSTDTQYF.

Many counts were recorded for this clonotype. V is TRBV6-2 or TRBV6-3 and J is TRBJ2-2; D unresolved. Germline-derived CDR1 and CDR2 are MNHEY and SVGEGT. The ends were cut back, 5 bases at V and 0 bases at J, with 10 bases in the middle. This CDR3 comprises 15 residues. The CDR3 DNA sequence: TGTGCCAGCAGTCTCACTCAGACGAACACCGGGGAGCTGTTTTTT. Its translation is CASSLTQTNTGELFF.

This clonotype was seen repeatedly, ten times or more. The V gene is TRBV19, the J gene TRBJ2-3, with 12 bases that match TRBD2. The CDR3 covers 16 residues. Germline V gene sequence: CDR1 LNHDA, CDR2 SQIVND (reference sequence). V trimming: 3 bases; J trimming: 3 bases; junction bases outside the gene matches: 4. CDR3 in DNA: TGTGCCAGTAGTATGACTAGCGGGAGCAGGACAGATACGCAGTATTTT. This translates into CASSMTSGSRTDTQYF.

This clonotype was observed many times. The CDR3 DNA reads TGTGCCACCAGCACCCGGACTAGCCCAGATACGCAGTATTTT. Amino acids: CATSTRTSPDTQYF. The chain couples TRBV15 to TRBJ2-3, with 8 bases aligning to TRBD2. The germline V gene has CDR1 LNHNV and CDR2 YYDKDF (reference sequence). V gave up 4 bases and J gave up 4 bases; unmatched junction bases: 4. The CDR3 is 14 residues long.